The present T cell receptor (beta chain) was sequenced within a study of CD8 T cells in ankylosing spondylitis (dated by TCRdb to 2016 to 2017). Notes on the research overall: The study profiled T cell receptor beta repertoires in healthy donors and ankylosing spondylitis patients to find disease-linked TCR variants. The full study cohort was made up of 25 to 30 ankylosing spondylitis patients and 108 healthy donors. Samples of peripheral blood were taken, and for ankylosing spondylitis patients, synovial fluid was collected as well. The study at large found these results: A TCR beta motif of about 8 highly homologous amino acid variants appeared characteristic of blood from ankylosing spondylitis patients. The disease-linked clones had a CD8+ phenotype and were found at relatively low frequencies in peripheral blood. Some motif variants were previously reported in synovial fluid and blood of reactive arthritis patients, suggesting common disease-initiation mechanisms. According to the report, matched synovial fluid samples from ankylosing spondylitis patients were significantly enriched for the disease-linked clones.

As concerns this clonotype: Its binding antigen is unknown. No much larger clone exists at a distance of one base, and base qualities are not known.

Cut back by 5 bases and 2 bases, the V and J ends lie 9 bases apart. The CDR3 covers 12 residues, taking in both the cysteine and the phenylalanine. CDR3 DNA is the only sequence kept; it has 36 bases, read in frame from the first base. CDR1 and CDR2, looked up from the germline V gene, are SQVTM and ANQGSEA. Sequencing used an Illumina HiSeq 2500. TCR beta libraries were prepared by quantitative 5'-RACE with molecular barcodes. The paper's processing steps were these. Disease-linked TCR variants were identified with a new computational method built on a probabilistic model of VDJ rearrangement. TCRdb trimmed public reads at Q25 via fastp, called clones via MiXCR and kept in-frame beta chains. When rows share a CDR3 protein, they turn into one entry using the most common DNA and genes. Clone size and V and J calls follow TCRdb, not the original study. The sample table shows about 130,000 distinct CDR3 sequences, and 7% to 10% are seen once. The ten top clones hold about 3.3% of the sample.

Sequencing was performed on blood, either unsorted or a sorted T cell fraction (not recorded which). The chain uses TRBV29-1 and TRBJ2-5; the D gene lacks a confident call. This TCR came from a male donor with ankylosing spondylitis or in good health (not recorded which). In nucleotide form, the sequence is TGCAGCGTTCCTACACAGCAAGAGACCCAGTACTTC. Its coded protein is CSVPTQQETQYF.